The 10 T cell receptor beta chains listed next were all sequenced from one sample in a study of blood T cell repertoires in COVID-19. This table comes from immunoSEQ multiplex PCR, and its TCRdb copy is limited to in-frame clones, with some not included. The table records fewer than 100,000 clones, 80% to 90% of them present only once. The sample consisted of peripheral blood. The receptor source for this set is a woman at least 80 years old with acute or convalescent COVID-19.

The chain combines TRBV10-1 with TRBJ2-3; 7 nucleotides align to TRBD2. The CDR3 spans 15 residues. J gave up 5 bases and V 2 bases, and 7 bases lay outside the gene matches. Germline CDR1 reads WNHNN; CDR2 reads SYGVQD (reference sequence). CDR3 sequence reads: CASSETGTTVDTQYF. The CDR3 DNA follows: TGCGCCAGCAGTGAGACCGGGACTACCGTAGATACGCAGTATTTT.

J is TRBJ2-7 and V is TRBV7-9, with a weak D call TRBD1 (6 bases). Germline CDR1 and CDR2: SEHNR and FQNEAQ (reference sequence). The CDR3 is made up of 15 amino acids. V dropped 2 bases and J dropped 4 bases, with 15 bases sitting between them. The CDR3 reads CASSLLGARGYEQYF. The CDR3 nucleotides are TGTGCCAGCAGCTTACTGGGGGCTCGGGGATACGAGCAGTACTTC.

The rearrangement joins TRBV7-3 to TRBJ2-3; 13 nucleotides match TRBD2. V lost 5 bases and J lost 6; bases outside the gene matches: 11. Germline lookup yields CDR1 SGHTA and CDR2 FQGTGA. The CDR3 totals 17 residues. In nucleotides, the CDR3 is TGTGCCAGCAGCCTCCTGGGAGGGACTAGCGGGATGGATACGCAGTATTTT. As protein: CASSLLGGTSGMDTQYF.

V and J are TRBV19 and TRBJ1-5; 9 bases are a match to TRBD1. Trimming took 4 bases from V and 5 from J; bases not matched to a gene: 6. The CDR3 is 15 amino acids. The germline V gene encodes CDR1 LNHDA and CDR2 SQIVND (reference sequence). The CDR3 DNA follows: TGTGCCAGTAGTAAAGGGGACAGGGATTATCAGCCCCAGCATTTT. Protein: CASSKGDRDYQPQHF.

The V gene is TRBV14, the J gene TRBJ1-1; D remains ambiguous. V gave up 1 base and J gave up 2 bases, with 11 bases separating them. CDR1 and CDR2 from the germline V gene are SGHDN and FVKESK. This CDR3 contains 15 residues. Here the CDR3 DNA reads TGTGCCAGCAGCCAAGTTACGGTCCGAAACACTGAAGCTTTCTTT. Amino acids: CASSQVTVRNTEAFF.

The chain uses TRBV3-1 (or the pseudogene TRBV3-2) and TRBJ1-1, with D unresolved. Deletions cut 3 bases from V and 6 bases from J, with 11 bases between. This CDR3 spans 13 amino acids. CDR1 and CDR2 (germline): LGHDT, YNNKEL (reference sequence). This CDR3 reads CASSQGGAPEAFF. CDR3 nucleotides: TGTGCCAGCAGCCAGGGAGGCGCCCCTGAAGCTTTCTTT.

This rearrangement joins TRBV5-5 to TRBJ1-1; unclear D gene. The CDR3 is 15 amino acids. Germline CDR1 SGHKS, CDR2 YYEKEE (reference sequence). V was pared by 0 bases and J by 4 bases, with 13 bases between. The DNA for the CDR3 is TGTGCCAGCAGCTTGGCGGGATCGGGGAGCACTGAAGCTTTCTTT. This sequence encodes CASSLAGSGSTEAFF.

J is TRBJ2-1 and V is TRBV2; the D gene is possibly TRBD2 (6 bases). The V end was cut by 6 bases, the J end by 9 bases, with 18 bases between. The CDR3 length is 14 residues. Germline values: CDR1 SNHLY, CDR2 FYNNEI. In DNA, the CDR3 is TGTGCCAGCAGGGCGGGACTGATATATACTGAGCAGTTCTTC. Its protein product is CASRAGLIYTEQFF.

This clone came up a few times. This chain joins TRBV5-5 and TRBJ1-2, with TRBD1 matching over 9 bases. V dropped 0 bases and J dropped 4; count of bases not matched to a gene: 7. This CDR3 has 16 amino acids. Germline V lookup: CDR1 SGHKS, CDR2 YYEKEE (reference sequence). In DNA form, the CDR3 reads TGTGCCAGCAGCTTGGAAACAGGGGGCGGCGGCTATGGCTACACCTTC. This codes for CASSLETGGGGYGYTF.

CDR3: CASSLVASSGSQTQYF. In nucleotides, the CDR3 is TGTGCCAGCAGCTTAGTCGCGTCTAGCGGGAGTCAGACCCAGTACTTC. The V gene is TRBV11-2, the J gene TRBJ2-5; 10 nucleotides match TRBD2. Germline CDR1 SGHAT, CDR2 FQNNGV. V shed 1 base and J 6 bases; nucleotides not matched to a gene: 8. CDR3 length: 16 amino acids.